The rows below give T cell receptor beta chains drawn from one sample of a study of response to subunit inactivated influenza vaccine. TCRdb independently ran MiXCR on the RT-PCR reads; one entry per CDR3 protein. The data hold 530,000 or so distinct CDR3 sequences, with 13% to 15% observed a single time. The sequencing used PBMCs from blood, collected roughly 12 days after vaccination. The receptors come from a man between 45 and 60 years old who received an inactivated influenza vaccine. CDR3s include the opening cysteine and the closing phenylalanine or tryptophan. D genes are given only for firm matches. The size of a clone is reported for some rows only, either as once, few or many, or as a class for expanded clones.

J,D,V,size,DNA,CDR3
TRBJ2-5,.,TRBV11-2,.,TGTGCCAGCAGCTTAGATAGTGGGAGGGAGACCCAGTACTTC,CASSLDSGRETQYF
TRBJ2-1,TRBD2,TRBV25-1,few,TGTGCCAGCAGTGAAAATAGCGGGAGGGTAAATGAGCAGTTCTTC,CASSENSGRVNEQFF
TRBJ2-5,.,TRBV29-1,few,TGCAGCGTTGAAGACTCCGGGAGTAGACAAGAGACCCAGTACTTC,CSVEDSGSRQETQYF
TRBJ1-3,.,TRBV5-6,many,TGTGCCAGCAGCAGAGACACCTCCTTGGCCATATATTTT,CASSRDTSLAIYF
TRBJ1-2,.,TRBV9,many,TGTGCCAGCAGCGTAGCTGGCGTCGGAGGCTACACCTTC,CASSVAGVGGYTF
TRBJ1-2,TRBD1,TRBV12-3/TRBV12-4,few,TGTGCCAGCAGTGCCGGACAGGCCTATGGCTACACCTTC,CASSAGQAYGYTF
TRBJ2-1,TRBD1,TRBV12-3/TRBV12-4,.,TGTGCCAGCAGTTTAAGCCAGGGGGCGTTTGATGAGCAGTTCTTC,CASSLSQGAFDEQFF
TRBJ1-1,.,TRBV10-3,.,TGTGCCATCAGTGGTCCCGCGACAGGACGGGAGGCTGAAGCTTTCTTT,CAISGPATGREAEAFF
TRBJ2-5,TRBD2,TRBV29-1,few,TGCAGCGTCGCCTGGGTTAGCGGGGGGGCCCTAGAGACCCAGTACTTC,CSVAWVSGGALETQYF
TRBJ1-1,TRBD1,TRBV7-6,few,TGTGCCAGCAGCTTAGAAGAAGGGGGCGGAACTGAAGCTTTCTTT,CASSLEEGGGTEAFF
TRBJ2-5,TRBD2,TRBV20-1,.,TGCAGTGCTAGTGGGGGGGTCTACTTAGAGACCCAGTACTTC,CSASGGVYLETQYF
TRBJ2-1,.,TRBV20-1,.,TGCAGTGCTAGTAGGAGGGACAATGAGCAGTTCTTC,CSASRRDNEQFF
TRBJ2-7,TRBD1,TRBV29-1,few,TGCAGCGTTGAAGGAGGACAGGGGAGTGGTCGCGAGCAGTACTTC,CSVEGGQGSGREQYF
TRBJ2-5,TRBD2,TRBV4-2,.,TGTGCCAGCAGCCAGGAAGCTAGCGGGGGACTAGAGACCCAGTACTTC,CASSQEASGGLETQYF
TRBJ2-1,TRBD2,TRBV29-1,many,TGCAGCGTTGAAGGCCCGTACCCACGAACGGGGGGGCAGTTCTTC,CSVEGPYPRTGGQFF
TRBJ2-1,TRBD2,TRBV6-2/TRBV6-3,few,TGTGCCAGCAGATCCCAGCGGGGGGCCCTCTTTGAGCAGTTCTTC,CASRSQRGALFEQFF
TRBJ2-7,.,TRBV5-1,.,TGCGCCAGCAGCTTGGTGGTAGAGGCCTACGAGCAGTACTTC,CASSLVVEAYEQYF
TRBJ2-7,.,TRBV20-1,many,TGCAGTGCCAATTCCGGGACGAATTACGAGCAGTACTTC,CSANSGTNYEQYF
TRBJ2-5,TRBD1,TRBV29-1,few,TGCAGCGTTGATCAGGGACAGGGGGCGCGAGAGACCCAGTACTTC,CSVDQGQGARETQYF
TRBJ1-5,TRBD1,TRBV29-1,few,TGCAGCGTTGAAGCAGGGGGCAAGGGTCAGCCCCAGCATTTT,CSVEAGGKGQPQHF
TRBJ2-7,.,TRBV7-2,.,TGTGCCAGCAGCTCCTTTTGGGTCGAGGGCTCCTACGAGCAGTACTTC,CASSSFWVEGSYEQYF
TRBJ1-5,.,TRBV3-1,few,TGTGCCAGCAGCCAAGATCCCGGGATCGATCAGCCCCAGCATTTT,CASSQDPGIDQPQHF
TRBJ2-4,TRBD1,TRBV20-1,many,TGCAGTGCTAGAGGACAGGGGCGGGGTCCCAAAAACATTCAGTACTTC,CSARGQGRGPKNIQYF
TRBJ2-3,.,TRBV29-1,.,TGCAGCGTTGATAGCGGCCTCACAGATACGCAGTATTTT,CSVDSGLTDTQYF
TRBJ2-7,TRBD1,TRBV27,.,TGTGCCAGCGGGACAGGGTTCCACGAGCAGTACTTC,CASGTGFHEQYF
TRBJ2-2,.,TRBV11-2,.,TGTGCCAGCAGCGCGAAGACGACAGCGAACACCGGGGAGCTGTTTTTT,CASSAKTTANTGELFF
TRBJ2-4,TRBD1,TRBV15,few,TGTGCCACCAGCAGAGTCAGGGGGCAGGGAGCCAAAAACATTCAGTACTTC,CATSRVRGQGAKNIQYF
TRBJ2-2,.,TRBV4-3,.,TGCGCCAGCAGCCAAGATCTCTGGAGGGATCACGGGGAGCTGTTTTTT,CASSQDLWRDHGELFF
TRBJ2-3,TRBD1,TRBV24-1,.,TGTGCCACCAGTGAGGGGACAGGGAAAGTGACAGATACGCAGTATTTT,CATSEGTGKVTDTQYF
TRBJ2-7,TRBD2,TRBV28,.,TGTGCCAGCAGTGCTAGCGGGGTCACCTACGAGCAGTACTTC,CASSASGVTYEQYF
TRBJ2-2,TRBD2,TRBV10-3,.,TGTGCCATCAGAGGGACTAGCGTCACCGGGGAGCTGTTTTTT,CAIRGTSVTGELFF
TRBJ2-3,.,TRBV12-3/TRBV12-4,few,TGTGCCAGCACCGGGGCTAGCACAGATACGCAGTATTTT,CASTGASTDTQYF